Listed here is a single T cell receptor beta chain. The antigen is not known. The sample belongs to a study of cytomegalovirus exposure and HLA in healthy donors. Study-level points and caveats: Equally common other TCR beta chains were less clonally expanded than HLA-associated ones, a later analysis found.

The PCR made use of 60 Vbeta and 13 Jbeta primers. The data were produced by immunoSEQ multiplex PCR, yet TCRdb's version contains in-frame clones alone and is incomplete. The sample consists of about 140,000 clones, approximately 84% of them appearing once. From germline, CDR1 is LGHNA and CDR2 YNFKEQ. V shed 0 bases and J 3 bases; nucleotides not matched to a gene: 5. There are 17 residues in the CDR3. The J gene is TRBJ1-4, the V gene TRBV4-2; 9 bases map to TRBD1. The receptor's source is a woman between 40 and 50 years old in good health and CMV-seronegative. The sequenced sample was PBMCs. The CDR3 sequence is CASSQEGTGTANEKLFF. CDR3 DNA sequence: TGTGCCAGCAGCCAAGAGGGGACAGGGACCGCTAATGAAAAACTGTTTTTT.